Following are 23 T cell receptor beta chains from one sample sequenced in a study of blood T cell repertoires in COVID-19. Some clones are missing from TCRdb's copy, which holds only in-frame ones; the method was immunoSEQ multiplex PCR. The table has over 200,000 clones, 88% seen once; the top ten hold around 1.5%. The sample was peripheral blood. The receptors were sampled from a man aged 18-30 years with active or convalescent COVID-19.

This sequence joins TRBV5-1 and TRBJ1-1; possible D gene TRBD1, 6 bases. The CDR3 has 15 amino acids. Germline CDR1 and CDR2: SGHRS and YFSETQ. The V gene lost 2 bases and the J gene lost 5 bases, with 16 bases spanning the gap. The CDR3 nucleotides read TGCGCCAGCAGCTTACAGGGATTTTCGGGTACTGAAGCTTTCTTT. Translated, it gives CASSLQGFSGTEAFF.

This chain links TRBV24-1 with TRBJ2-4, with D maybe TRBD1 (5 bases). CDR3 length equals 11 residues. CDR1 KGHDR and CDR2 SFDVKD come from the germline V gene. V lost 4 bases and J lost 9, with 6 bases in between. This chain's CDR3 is CATSERGIQYF. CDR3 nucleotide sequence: TGTGCCACCAGTGAAAGGGGCATTCAGTACTTC.

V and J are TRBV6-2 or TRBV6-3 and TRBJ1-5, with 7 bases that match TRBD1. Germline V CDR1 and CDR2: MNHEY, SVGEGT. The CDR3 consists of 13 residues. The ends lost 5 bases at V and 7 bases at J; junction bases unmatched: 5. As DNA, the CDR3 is TGTGCCAGCAGTCGACAGGGTCGACAGCCCCAGCATTTT. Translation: CASSRQGRQPQHF.

The CDR3, as DNA: TGTGCCATCTCAAAACAGGGGGGGGATAATTCACCCCTCCACTTT. This codes for CAISKQGGDNSPLHF. The V call is TRBV6-5, the J call TRBJ1-6, with 8 bases that match TRBD1. Germline V lookup: CDR1 MNHEY, CDR2 SVGAGI. V was clipped by 10 bases and J by 5 bases; unmatched bases: 10. The CDR3 extends over 15 amino acids.

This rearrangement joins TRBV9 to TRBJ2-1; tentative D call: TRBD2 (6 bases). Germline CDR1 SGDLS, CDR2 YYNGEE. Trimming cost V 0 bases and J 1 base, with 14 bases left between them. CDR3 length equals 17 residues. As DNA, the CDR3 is TGTGCCAGCAGCGTAGATTCCGCGGGACGGTCCTACAATGAGCAGTTCTTC. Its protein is CASSVDSAGRSYNEQFF.

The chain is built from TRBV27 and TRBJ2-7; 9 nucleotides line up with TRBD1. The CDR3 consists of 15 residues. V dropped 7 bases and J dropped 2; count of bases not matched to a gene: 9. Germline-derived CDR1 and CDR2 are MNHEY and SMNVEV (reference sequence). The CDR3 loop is CASTPGTGLAYEQYF. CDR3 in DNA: TGTGCCAGCACTCCCGGGACAGGGCTCGCCTACGAGCAGTACTTC.

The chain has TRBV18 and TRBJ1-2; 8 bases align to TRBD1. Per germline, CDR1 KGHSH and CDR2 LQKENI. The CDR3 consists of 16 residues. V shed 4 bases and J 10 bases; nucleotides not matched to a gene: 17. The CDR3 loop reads CASSLDRDRRNWDYTF. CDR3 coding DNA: TGTGCCAGCTCACTAGACCGGGACAGGCGCAATTGGGACTACACCTTC.

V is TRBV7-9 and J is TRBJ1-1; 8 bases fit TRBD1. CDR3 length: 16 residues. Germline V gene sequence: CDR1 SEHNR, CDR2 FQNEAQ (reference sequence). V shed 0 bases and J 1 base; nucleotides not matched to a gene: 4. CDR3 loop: CASSLAQGVGNTEAFF. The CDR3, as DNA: TGTGCCAGCAGCTTAGCACAGGGGGTCGGGAACACTGAAGCTTTCTTT.

CDR3: CASSQGTGTDTQYF. The CDR3 DNA reads as TGCGCCAGCAGCCAAGGGACAGGGACAGATACGCAGTATTTT. J is TRBJ2-3 and V is TRBV4-3, with 8 bases aligning to TRBD1. The V gene end was trimmed by 1 base and the J gene end by 3 bases; junction bases not matched to a gene: 0. Germline lookup yields CDR1 LGHNA and CDR2 YSLEER. The CDR3 has 14 residues.

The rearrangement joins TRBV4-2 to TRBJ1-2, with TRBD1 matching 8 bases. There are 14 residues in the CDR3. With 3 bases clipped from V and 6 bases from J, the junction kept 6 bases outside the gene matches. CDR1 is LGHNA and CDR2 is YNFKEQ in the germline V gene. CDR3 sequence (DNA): TGTGCCAGCAGCCAGACGACAGGGGTACATGGCTACACCTTC. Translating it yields CASSQTTGVHGYTF.

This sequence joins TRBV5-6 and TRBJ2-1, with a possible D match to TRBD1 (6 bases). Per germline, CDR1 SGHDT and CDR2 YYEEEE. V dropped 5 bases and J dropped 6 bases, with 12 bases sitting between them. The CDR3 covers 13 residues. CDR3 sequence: CASSPTGFNEQFF. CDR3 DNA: TGTGCCAGCAGTCCTACAGGGTTCAATGAGCAGTTCTTC.

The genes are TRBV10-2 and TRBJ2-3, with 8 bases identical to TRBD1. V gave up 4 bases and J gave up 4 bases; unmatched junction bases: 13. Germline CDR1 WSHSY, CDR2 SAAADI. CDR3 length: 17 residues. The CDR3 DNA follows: TGCGCCAGCAGTGGCAGGGCCCGACAGGGGATCGCAGATACGCAGTATTTT. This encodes CASSGRARQGIADTQYF.

This CDR3 is CASSGSGGFPYEQYF. In DNA, the CDR3 is TGTGCCAGCTCTGGTTCAGGGGGCTTTCCCTACGAGCAGTACTTC. The chain links TRBV28 to TRBJ2-7, with 8 bases matching TRBD1. The length of the CDR3 is 15 residues. J lost 2 bases, V lost 8 bases, and 11 bases had no gene match. Per the germline V gene, CDR1 is MDHEN and CDR2 is SYDVKM.

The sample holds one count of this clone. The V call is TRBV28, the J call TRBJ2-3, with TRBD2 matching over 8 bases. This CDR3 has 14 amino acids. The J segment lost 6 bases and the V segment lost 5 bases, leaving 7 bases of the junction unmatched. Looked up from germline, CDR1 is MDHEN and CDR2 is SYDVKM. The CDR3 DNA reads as TGTGCCAGCAGTACCGGGAGGGCCTTTGATACGCAGTATTTT. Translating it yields CASSTGRAFDTQYF.

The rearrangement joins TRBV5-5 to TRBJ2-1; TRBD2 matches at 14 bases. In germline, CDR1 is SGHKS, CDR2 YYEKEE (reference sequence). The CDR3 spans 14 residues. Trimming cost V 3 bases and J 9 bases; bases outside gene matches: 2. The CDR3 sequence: CASSWGTSGGEQFF. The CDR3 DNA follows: TGTGCCAGCAGCTGGGGGACTAGCGGGGGTGAGCAGTTCTTC. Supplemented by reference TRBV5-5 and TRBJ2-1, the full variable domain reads DAGVTQSPTHLIKTRGQQVTLRCSPISGHKSVSWYQQVLGQGPQFIFQYYEKEERGRGNFPDRFSARQFPNYSSELNVNALLLGDSALYLCASSWGTSGGEQFFGPGTRLTVL.

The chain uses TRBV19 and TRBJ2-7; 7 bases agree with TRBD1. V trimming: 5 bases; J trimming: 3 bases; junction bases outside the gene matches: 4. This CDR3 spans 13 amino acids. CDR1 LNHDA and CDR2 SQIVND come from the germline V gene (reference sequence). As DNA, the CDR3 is TGTGCCAGTAGTCCAGGGGGTATCTACGAGCAGTACTTC. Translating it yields CASSPGGIYEQYF.

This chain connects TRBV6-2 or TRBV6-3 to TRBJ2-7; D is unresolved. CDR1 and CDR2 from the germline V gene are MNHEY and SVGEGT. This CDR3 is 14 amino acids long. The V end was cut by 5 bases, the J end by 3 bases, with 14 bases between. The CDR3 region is CASSHGSSYYEQYF. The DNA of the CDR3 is TGTGCCAGCAGTCACGGGTCGAGTTACTACGAGCAGTACTTC.

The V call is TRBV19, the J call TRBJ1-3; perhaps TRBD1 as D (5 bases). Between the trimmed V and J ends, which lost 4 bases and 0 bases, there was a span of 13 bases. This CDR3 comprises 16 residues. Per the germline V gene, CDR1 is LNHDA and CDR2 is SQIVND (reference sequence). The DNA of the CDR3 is TGTGCCAGTAGTACGGGGACTTTTCTCTCTGGAAACACCATATATTTT. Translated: CASSTGTFLSGNTIYF.

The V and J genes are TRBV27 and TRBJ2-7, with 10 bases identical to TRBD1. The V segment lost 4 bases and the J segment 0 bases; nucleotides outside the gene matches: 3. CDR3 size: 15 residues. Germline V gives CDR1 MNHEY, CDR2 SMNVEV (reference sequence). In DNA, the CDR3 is TGTGCCAGCAGTTCGGGACAGGGGATCTCCTACGAGCAGTACTTC. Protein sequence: CASSSGQGISYEQYF.

The CDR3, as DNA: TGTGCCAGCAGCCAAGAGGTCCAGGGCGGGGGGCGAGGAGAAAAACTGTTTTTT. It specifies CASSQEVQGGGRGEKLFF. The gene calls are TRBV4-2 and TRBJ1-4; possibly TRBD1 for D (6 bases). Trimming pared 0 bases from V and 8 bases from J, leaving 22 bases between. This CDR3 is 18 amino acids long. Germline V lookup: CDR1 LGHNA, CDR2 YNFKEQ.

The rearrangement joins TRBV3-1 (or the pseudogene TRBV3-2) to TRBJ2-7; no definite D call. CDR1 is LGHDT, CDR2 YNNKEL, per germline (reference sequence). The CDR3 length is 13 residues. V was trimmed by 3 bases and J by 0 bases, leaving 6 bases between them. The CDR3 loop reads CASSQYNSYEQYF. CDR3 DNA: TGTGCCAGCAGCCAGTACAACTCCTACGAGCAGTACTTC.

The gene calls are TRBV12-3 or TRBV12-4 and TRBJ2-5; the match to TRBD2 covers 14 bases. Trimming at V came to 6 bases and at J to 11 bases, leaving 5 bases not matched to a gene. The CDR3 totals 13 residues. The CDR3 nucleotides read TGTGCCAGCAGCCAGGGACTAGCGGGGGTTCAGTACTTC. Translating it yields CASSQGLAGVQYF.

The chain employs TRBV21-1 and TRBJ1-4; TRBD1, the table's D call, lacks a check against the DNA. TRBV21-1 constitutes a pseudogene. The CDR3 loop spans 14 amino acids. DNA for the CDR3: TGTGCCAGCAGCGCGACAGGGACTAATGAAAAACTGTTTTTT. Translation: CASSATGTNEKLFF.